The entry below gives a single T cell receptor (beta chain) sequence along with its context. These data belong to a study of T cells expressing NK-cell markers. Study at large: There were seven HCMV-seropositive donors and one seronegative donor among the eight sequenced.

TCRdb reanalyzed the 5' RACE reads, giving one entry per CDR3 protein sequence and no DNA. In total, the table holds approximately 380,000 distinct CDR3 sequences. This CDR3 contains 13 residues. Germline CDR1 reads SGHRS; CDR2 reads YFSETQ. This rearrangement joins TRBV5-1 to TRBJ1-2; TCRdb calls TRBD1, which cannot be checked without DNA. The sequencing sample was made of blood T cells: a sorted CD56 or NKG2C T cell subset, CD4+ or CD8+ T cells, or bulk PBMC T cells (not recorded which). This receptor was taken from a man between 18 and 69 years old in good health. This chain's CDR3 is CASSFGQGYGYTF.